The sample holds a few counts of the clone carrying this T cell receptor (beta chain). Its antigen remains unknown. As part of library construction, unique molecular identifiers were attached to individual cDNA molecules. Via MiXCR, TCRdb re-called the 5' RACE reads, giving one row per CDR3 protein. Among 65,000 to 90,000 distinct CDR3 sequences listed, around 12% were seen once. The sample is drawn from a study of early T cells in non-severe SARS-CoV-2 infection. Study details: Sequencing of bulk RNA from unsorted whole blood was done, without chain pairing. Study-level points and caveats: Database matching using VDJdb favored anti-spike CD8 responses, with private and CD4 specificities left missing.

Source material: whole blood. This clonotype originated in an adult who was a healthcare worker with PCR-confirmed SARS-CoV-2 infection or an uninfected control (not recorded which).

CDR3 DNA: TGTGCCAGCAGCTCCGGGACGTTGAGCTCCTACGAGCAGTACTTC. Translating it yields CASSSGTLSSYEQYF. The chain joins TRBV5-4 to TRBJ2-7; D is perhaps TRBD1 or TRBD2 (5 bases each). Germline V gene sequence: CDR1 SGHNT, CDR2 YYREEE (reference sequence). CDR3 length: 15 residues. Trimming pared 3 bases from V and 0 bases from J, leaving 13 bases between.